Presented here are 29 T cell receptor beta chains from one specimen sequenced in a study of blood T cell repertoires in COVID-19. Assay used: immunoSEQ multiplex PCR; TCRdb lists only in-frame clones, some missing. Among some 200,000 clones, 83% were seen once, and the ten largest hold about 1.3%. The sample consisted of peripheral blood. These receptors originate from a woman in her 30s with COVID-19, enrolled during active disease.

This clone was seen a few times. This chain joins TRBV7-2 and TRBJ2-7, with 7 positions matching TRBD2. Germline trimming cut 6 bases from V and 1 base from J; bases unmatched to any gene: 6. The germline V gene encodes CDR1 SGHTA and CDR2 FQGNSA. This CDR3 region has 14 residues. In DNA, the CDR3 is TGTGCCAGCAGTTGGGGAGGGATTTCCTACGAGCAGTACTTC. Translated: CASSWGGISYEQYF.

The chain is built from TRBV14 and TRBJ2-2; no clear D. The length of the CDR3 is 15 residues. The V and J ends lost 1 base and 5 bases respectively, with 11 bases between them. In germline, CDR1 is SGHDN, CDR2 FVKESK. The chain's CDR3 is CASSQVARYTGELFF. DNA for the CDR3: TGTGCCAGCAGCCAAGTCGCCAGGTATACCGGGGAGCTGTTTTTT.

This chain connects TRBV6-2 or TRBV6-3 to TRBJ1-5; 9 nucleotides align to TRBD1. Unmatched junction bases numbered 9, after V lost 4 bases and J lost 5 bases. The CDR3 covers 16 residues. Germline CDR1 and CDR2: MNHEY and SVGEGT. The CDR3 spells CASSFDRGKLYQPQHF. The DNA for the CDR3 is TGTGCCAGCAGTTTTGACAGGGGGAAATTATATCAGCCCCAGCATTTT.

This clone occurred a few times. The chain recombines TRBV11-2 with TRBJ2-7, with D perhaps TRBD1 (6 bases). CDR3 size: 15 residues. Germline lookup yields CDR1 SGHAT and CDR2 FQNNGV. Between the trimmed V and J ends, which lost 1 base and 7 bases, there was a span of 17 bases. DNA of the CDR3: TGTGCCAGCAGCTTAGTCGGGACACTCTTCGGGGAGCAGTACTTC. Translating it yields CASSLVGTLFGEQYF.

The chain employs TRBV19 and TRBJ2-5; 8 nucleotides align to TRBD2. The germline CDR1 and CDR2 sequences are LNHDA and SQIVND (reference sequence). The trim removed 5 bases at V and 2 bases at J, leaving 7 bases unmatched. CDR3 length equals 15 residues. CDR3 coding DNA: TGTGCCAGTAGTCGCGGGGGGAGGTCTCAAGAGACCCAGTACTTC. Amino acid sequence: CASSRGGRSQETQYF.

This clone has a count of ten or more. The rearrangement links TRBV6-2 or TRBV6-3 to TRBJ2-7, with a weak D call TRBD1 (6 bases). This CDR3 has 15 amino acids. Per the germline V gene, CDR1 is MNHEY and CDR2 is SVGEGT. V was cut by 3 bases and J by 1 base, with 13 bases left in between. CDR3 sequence reads: CASSYSSDSSYEQYF. In nucleotides, the CDR3 is TGTGCCAGCAGTTATTCGTCGGACAGTTCCTACGAGCAGTACTTC.

The CDR3 region is CASSPLLLGGDTQYF. The CDR3 region has the DNA TGTGCCAGCAGCCCCCTCCTACTAGGTGGAGATACGCAGTATTTT. This sequence joins TRBV9 and TRBJ2-3; tentatively, D is TRBD2 (5 bases). CDR1 is SGDLS and CDR2 is YYNGEE in the germline V gene. The CDR3 sequence is 15 residues long. V lost 4 bases to trimming and J lost 5 bases, with 17 bases between them. Supplemented by reference TRBV9 and TRBJ2-3, the full variable domain reads DSGVTQTPKHLITATGQRVTLRCSPRSGDLSVYWYQQSLDQGLQFLIQYYNGEERAKGNILERFSAQQFPDLHSELNLSSLELGDSALYFCASSPLLLGGDTQYFGPGTRLTVL.

This sequence joins TRBV14 and TRBJ1-4; maybe TRBD1 (6 bases). CDR1 is SGHDN and CDR2 is FVKESK in the germline V gene. The CDR3 covers 13 residues. V lost 4 bases and J lost 5, with 8 bases in between. Here the CDR3 DNA reads TGTGCCAGCAGCCCGAGGGGGAATGAAAAACTGTTTTTT. Protein sequence: CASSPRGNEKLFF.

This CDR3 reads CASSSPRGNTEAFF. In DNA form, the CDR3 reads TGTGCCAGCAGTTCCCCCAGGGGGAACACTGAAGCTTTCTTT. The gene calls are TRBV27 and TRBJ1-1; tentatively, D is TRBD1 (6 bases). V gave up 4 bases and J gave up 1 base, with 10 bases separating them. Germline loops: CDR1 MNHEY, CDR2 SMNVEV (reference sequence). The CDR3 runs 14 residues.

CDR3 in DNA: TGTGCCACCTCCGGGTCTGGAAACACCATATATTTT. Protein product: CATSGSGNTIYF. This sequence joins TRBV19 and TRBJ1-3; no reliable D call. CDR1 and CDR2 (germline): LNHDA, SQIVND (reference sequence). V dropped 10 bases and J dropped 1 base, with 8 bases sitting between them. The CDR3 totals 12 residues.

The chain uses TRBV21-1 and TRBJ2-7; TRBD1, the table's D call, was not compared with the DNA. TRBV21-1 is shown as a pseudogene. The CDR3 has 15 residues. CDR3 coding DNA: TGTGCCAGCAACATCGGACAGAGGATGGCCTACGAGCAGTACTTC. Protein: CASNIGQRMAYEQYF.

The chain joins TRBV18 to TRBJ1-2; D is unclear. V gave up 3 bases and J gave up 2 bases, with 25 bases separating them. This CDR3 spans 19 amino acids. In germline, CDR1 is KGHSH, CDR2 LQKENI. The DNA for the CDR3 is TGTGCCAGCTCACCGCTTTGGACGGCAGGAGGGCATCTCAACTATGGCTACACCTTC. Protein sequence: CASSPLWTAGGHLNYGYTF. Using reference TRBV18 and TRBJ1-2 for the parts outside the CDR3, the full variable domain is NAGVMQNPRHLVRRRGQEARLRCSPMKGHSHVYWYRQLPEEGLKFMVYLQKENIIDESGMPKERFSAEFPKEGPSILRIQQVVRGDSAAYFCASSPLWTAGGHLNYGYTFGSGTRLTVV.

This chain connects TRBV6-5 to TRBJ1-4; D possibly corresponds to TRBD1 (6 bases). The ends were cut back, 0 bases at V and 7 bases at J, with 12 bases in the middle. The CDR3 loop spans 15 amino acids. The germline V gene encodes CDR1 MNHEY and CDR2 SVGAGI. The CDR3 here is CASSYSSGVGEKLFF. Written as DNA, the CDR3 is TGTGCCAGCAGTTACTCGTCAGGGGTGGGTGAAAAACTGTTTTTT.

The chain has TRBV28 and TRBJ2-5, with 9 bases that match TRBD2. Germline-derived CDR1 and CDR2 are MDHEN and SYDVKM. The V segment lost 4 bases and the J segment 5 bases; nucleotides outside the gene matches: 11. CDR3 size: 16 residues. CDR3 region: CASSWGLALGRETQYF. The CDR3 region has the DNA TGTGCCAGCAGTTGGGGACTAGCCCTAGGGAGGGAGACCCAGTACTTC.

The chain links TRBV9 to TRBJ1-4; 7 nucleotides agree with TRBD1. J was trimmed by 0 bases and V by 3 bases; bases with no gene match: 5. Germline assignment: CDR1 SGDLS and CDR2 YYNGEE. The CDR3 totals 16 residues. As DNA, the CDR3 is TGTGCCAGCAGCGCCGGGACAGTTTCAACTAATGAAAAACTGTTTTTT. It yields the protein CASSAGTVSTNEKLFF. Full variable domain (rest looked up from reference TRBV9 and TRBJ1-4): DSGVTQTPKHLITATGQRVTLRCSPRSGDLSVYWYQQSLDQGLQFLIQYYNGEERAKGNILERFSAQQFPDLHSELNLSSLELGDSALYFCASSAGTVSTNEKLFFGSGTQLSVL.

This chain connects TRBV7-3 to TRBJ2-3, with D possibly TRBD2 on 5 matching bases. V was trimmed by 5 bases and J by 1 base, leaving 13 bases between them. The CDR3 sequence is 15 residues long. Germline lookup yields CDR1 SGHTA and CDR2 FQGTGA. The CDR3 nucleotides are TGTGCCAGCAGCCCGGACTCTCTTGGCACAGATACGCAGTATTTT. Translated: CASSPDSLGTDTQYF.

The rearrangement joins TRBV6-2 or TRBV6-3 to TRBJ2-7; D not certain. From germline, CDR1 is MNHEY and CDR2 SVGEGT. This CDR3 comprises 15 residues. V dropped 2 bases and J dropped 3 bases, with 14 bases sitting between them. The CDR3 loop is CASSYGGDLSYEQYF. The CDR3 DNA follows: TGTGCCAGCAGTTACGGTGGTGACTTGAGCTACGAGCAGTACTTC.

V and J are TRBV7-9 and TRBJ2-7; D is ambiguous. The CDR3 consists of 14 residues. Trimming took off 1 base at V and 1 base at J, with 8 bases between the two ends. Germline CDR1 reads SEHNR; CDR2 reads FQNEAQ (reference sequence). The CDR3 is CASSLEAVSYEQYF. CDR3 sequence (DNA): TGTGCCAGCAGCTTAGAGGCGGTTTCCTACGAGCAGTACTTC.

This clone appeared a single time. The chain recombines TRBV11-2 with TRBJ2-2; D gene uncertain. The CDR3 has 14 amino acids. Germline loops: CDR1 SGHAT, CDR2 FQNNGV. Trimming cost V 1 base and J 3 bases, with 6 bases left between them. CDR3 in amino acids: CASSLARYTGELFF. As DNA, the CDR3 is TGTGCCAGCAGCTTAGCCCGTTACACCGGGGAGCTGTTTTTT.

V usage is TRBV7-6 and J usage is TRBJ2-1; maybe TRBD2 (6 bases). The CDR3 runs to 16 residues. Trimming took off 1 base at V and 8 bases at J, with 18 bases between the two ends. Germline-derived CDR1 and CDR2 are SGHVS and FNYEAQ. The CDR3 loop is CASSLGWRGGYDEQFF. The CDR3 DNA follows: TGTGCCAGCAGCTTAGGTTGGAGGGGAGGTTACGATGAGCAGTTCTTC.

V is TRBV10-3 and J is TRBJ2-6; no firm D call. The germline gives CDR1 ENHRY, CDR2 SYGVKD. This CDR3 is 15 amino acids long. Trimming left V 3 bases short and J 2 bases short, with 8 bases between. The CDR3 nucleotides are TGTGCCATCAGTGAACCTACCGCTGGGGCCAACGTCCTGACTTTC. This gives the protein CAISEPTAGANVLTF.

In its sample, this clone was seen a few times. In the same sample, other DNA sequences code for this CDR3. The chain recombines TRBV28 with TRBJ1-6; D not resolved. CDR1 and CDR2 from the germline V gene are MDHEN and SYDVKM. The CDR3 contains 14 residues. V was trimmed by 2 bases and J by 8 bases, leaving 10 bases between them. The CDR3 bases are TGTGCCAGCAGTTTAGGCGGAATAGATTCACCCCTCCACTTT. It translates to CASSLGGIDSPLHF.

The rearrangement joins TRBV2 to TRBJ2-7; D might be TRBD2 (7 bases). Germline CDR1 reads SNHLY; CDR2 reads FYNNEI. This CDR3 contains 14 residues. V shed 8 bases and J shed 3 bases, with 17 bases lying between them. The DNA for the CDR3 is TGTGCCAGCCACCTTGGGGGGGCTAACTACGAGCAGTACTTC. Amino acid sequence: CASHLGGANYEQYF. Full variable domain (rest looked up from reference TRBV2 and TRBJ2-7): EPEVTQTPSHQVTQMGQEVILRCVPISNHLYFYWYRQILGQKVEFLVSFYNNEISEKSEIFDDQFSVERPDGSNFTLKIRSTKLEDSAMYFCASHLGGANYEQYFGPGTRLTVT.

The rearrangement uses TRBV12-3 or TRBV12-4 and TRBJ2-7; D is unclear. The CDR3 totals 12 residues. V was pared by 5 bases and J by 13 bases, with 18 bases between. The CDR3 coding sequence is TGTGCCAGCAGTACCGGTCCAAGCTTGGTATACTTC. Protein sequence: CASSTGPSLVYF.

The rearrangement uses TRBV5-6 and TRBJ1-6; D unresolved. The germline gives CDR1 SGHDT, CDR2 YYEEEE. The ends were cut back, 2 bases at V and 7 bases at J, with 16 bases in the middle. The CDR3 sequence is 16 residues long. Here the CDR3 DNA reads TGTGCCAGCAGCTTCTTGGGTCAGGCAAAGAATTCACCCCTCCACTTT. It translates to CASSFLGQAKNSPLHF.

The chain employs TRBV18 and TRBJ2-3; 9 nucleotides agree with TRBD2. J gave up 3 bases and V 4 bases, and 14 bases lay outside the gene matches. The CDR3 runs to 18 residues. Per germline, CDR1 KGHSH and CDR2 LQKENI. CDR3 nucleotides: TGTGCCAGCTCACACGACTCCATAGCGGGAGTGGGGACAGATACGCAGTATTTT. Its translation: CASSHDSIAGVGTDTQYF.

J is TRBJ1-4 and V is TRBV5-1, with a weak D call TRBD1 (6 bases). Between the trimmed V and J ends, which lost 4 bases and 5 bases, there was a span of 15 bases. This CDR3 region has 15 residues. From germline, CDR1 is SGHRS and CDR2 YFSETQ. The CDR3, as DNA: TGCGCCAGCAGCCTCTCGACAGGCAGCAATGAAAAACTGTTTTTT. As protein: CASSLSTGSNEKLFF. Full variable domain (rest looked up from reference TRBV5-1 and TRBJ1-4): KAGVTQTPRYLIKTRGQQVTLSCSPISGHRSVSWYQQTPGQGLQFLFEYFSETQRNKGNFPGRFSGRQFSNSRSEMNVSTLELGDSALYLCASSLSTGSNEKLFFGSGTQLSVL.

The sample holds one count of this clone. The chain has TRBV19 and TRBJ2-3; 11 bases match TRBD2. Germline V lookup: CDR1 LNHDA, CDR2 SQIVND (reference sequence). This CDR3 has 17 amino acids. The V segment lost 1 base and the J segment 2 bases; nucleotides outside the gene matches: 5. CDR3 nucleotides: TGTGCCAGTAGTATAGGCTGGACTAGCGGGTACACAGATACGCAGTATTTT. Its translation: CASSIGWTSGYTDTQYF.

This clone was seen just once. This rearrangement joins TRBV27 to TRBJ1-1; possible D gene TRBD1, 5 bases. The ends were cut back, 0 bases at V and 0 bases at J, with 8 bases in the middle. Germline V gene data show CDR1 as MNHEY and CDR2 as SMNVEV (reference sequence). The CDR3 has 15 amino acids. CDR3 sequence reads: CASSLSRTLNTEAFF. CDR3 in DNA: TGTGCCAGCAGTTTATCGAGGACACTGAACACTGAAGCTTTCTTT.